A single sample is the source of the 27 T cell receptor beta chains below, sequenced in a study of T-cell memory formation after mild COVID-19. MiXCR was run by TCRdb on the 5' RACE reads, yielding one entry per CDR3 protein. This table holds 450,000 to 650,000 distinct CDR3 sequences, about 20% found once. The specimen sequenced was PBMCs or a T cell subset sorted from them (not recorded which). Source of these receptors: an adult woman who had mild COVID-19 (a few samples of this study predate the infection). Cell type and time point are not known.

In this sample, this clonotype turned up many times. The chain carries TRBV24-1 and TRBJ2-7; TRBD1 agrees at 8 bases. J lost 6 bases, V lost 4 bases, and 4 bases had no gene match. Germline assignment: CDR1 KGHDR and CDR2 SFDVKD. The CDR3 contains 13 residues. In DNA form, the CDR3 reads TGTGCCACCAGTGACCGACAGGGGAGCGAGCAGTACTTC. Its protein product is CATSDRQGSEQYF.

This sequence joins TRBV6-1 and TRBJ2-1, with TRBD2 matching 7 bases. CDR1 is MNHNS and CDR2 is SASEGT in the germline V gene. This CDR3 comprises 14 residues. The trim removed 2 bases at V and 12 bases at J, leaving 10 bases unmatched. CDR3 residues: CASSEFSTRTRQFF. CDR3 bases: TGTGCCAGCAGTGAATTCTCCACTAGGACTAGGCAGTTCTTC.

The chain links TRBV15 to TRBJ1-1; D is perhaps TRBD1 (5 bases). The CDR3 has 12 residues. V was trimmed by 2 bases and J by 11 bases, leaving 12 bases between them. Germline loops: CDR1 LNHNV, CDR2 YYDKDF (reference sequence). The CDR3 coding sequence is TGTGCCACCAGCAGAATTACAGGAGGGGCTTTCTTT. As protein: CATSRITGGAFF. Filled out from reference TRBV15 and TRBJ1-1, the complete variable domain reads DAMVIQNPRYQVTQFGKPVTLSCSQTLNHNVMYWYQQKSSQAPKLLFHYYDKDFNNEADTPDNFQSRRPNTSFCFLDIRSPGLGDTAMYLCATSRITGGAFFGQGTRLTVV.

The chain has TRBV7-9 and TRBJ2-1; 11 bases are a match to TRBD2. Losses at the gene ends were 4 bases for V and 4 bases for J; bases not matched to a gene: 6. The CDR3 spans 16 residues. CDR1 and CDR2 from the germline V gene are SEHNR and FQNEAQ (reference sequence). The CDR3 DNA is TGTGCCAGCAGCTCCGGAGGGACTAGCGGTTACAATGAGCAGTTCTTC. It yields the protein CASSSGGTSGYNEQFF.

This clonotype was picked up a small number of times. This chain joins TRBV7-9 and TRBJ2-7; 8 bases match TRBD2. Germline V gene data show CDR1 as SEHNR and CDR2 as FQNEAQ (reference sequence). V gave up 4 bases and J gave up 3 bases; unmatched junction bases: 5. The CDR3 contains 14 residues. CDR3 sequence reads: CASSSTSDNYEQYF. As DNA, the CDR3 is TGTGCCAGCAGCTCGACTAGCGACAACTACGAGCAGTACTTC.

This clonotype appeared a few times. The CDR3 DNA reads TGCGCCAGCAGCCAAGAAGTCCCACCCCAGGGTTCCTCCTACGAGCAGTACTTC. This gives the protein CASSQEVPPQGSSYEQYF. V is TRBV4-3 and J is TRBJ2-7; D might be TRBD1 (5 bases). The CDR3 has 18 amino acids. Trimming left V 0 bases short and J 0 bases short, with 18 bases between. CDR1 and CDR2 (germline): LGHNA, YSLEER.

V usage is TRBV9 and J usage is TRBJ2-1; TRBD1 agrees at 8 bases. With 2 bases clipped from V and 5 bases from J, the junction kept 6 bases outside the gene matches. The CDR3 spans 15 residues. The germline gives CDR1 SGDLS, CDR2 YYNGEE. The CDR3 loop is CASSVGQGLNNEQFF. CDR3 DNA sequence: TGTGCCAGCAGCGTCGGACAGGGTCTGAACAATGAGCAGTTCTTC.

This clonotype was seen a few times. This CDR3 reads CASSIRQGADTEAFF. Written as DNA, the CDR3 is TGTGCCAGTAGTATTAGGCAGGGGGCTGACACTGAAGCTTTCTTT. This chain uses TRBV19 with TRBJ1-1; 8 bases match TRBD1. V was pared by 3 bases and J by 3 bases, with 6 bases of the junction left unmatched. Germline CDR1 is LNHDA and CDR2 is SQIVND (reference sequence). This CDR3 spans 15 amino acids.

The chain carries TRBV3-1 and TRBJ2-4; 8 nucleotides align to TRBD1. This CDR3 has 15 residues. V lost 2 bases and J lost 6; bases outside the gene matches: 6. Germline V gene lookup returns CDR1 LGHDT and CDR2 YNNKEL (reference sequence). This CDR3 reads CASSQMSGQGNIQYF. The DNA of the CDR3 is TGTGCCAGCAGCCAAATGAGCGGACAGGGAAACATTCAGTACTTC.

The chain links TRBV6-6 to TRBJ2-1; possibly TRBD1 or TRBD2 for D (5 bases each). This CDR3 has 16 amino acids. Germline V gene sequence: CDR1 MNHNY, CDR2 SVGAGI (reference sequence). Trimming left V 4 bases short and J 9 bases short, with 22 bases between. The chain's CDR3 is CASSSTGTAVTGEQFF. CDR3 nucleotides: TGTGCCAGCAGTTCGACCGGGACCGCCGTCACCGGTGAGCAGTTCTTC.

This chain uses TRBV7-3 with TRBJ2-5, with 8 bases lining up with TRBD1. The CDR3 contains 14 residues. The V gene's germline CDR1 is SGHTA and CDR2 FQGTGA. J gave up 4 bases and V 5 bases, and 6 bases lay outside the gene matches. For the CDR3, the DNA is TGTGCCAGCAGCCACCATGGACAGGGAGAGACCCAGTACTTC. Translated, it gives CASSHHGQGETQYF. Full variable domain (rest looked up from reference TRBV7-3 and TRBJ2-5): GAGVSQTPSNKVTEKGKYVELRCDPISGHTALYWYRQSLGQGPEFLIYFQGTGAADDSGLPNDRFFAVRPEGSVSTLKIQRTERGDSAVYLCASSHHGQGETQYFGPGTRLLVL.

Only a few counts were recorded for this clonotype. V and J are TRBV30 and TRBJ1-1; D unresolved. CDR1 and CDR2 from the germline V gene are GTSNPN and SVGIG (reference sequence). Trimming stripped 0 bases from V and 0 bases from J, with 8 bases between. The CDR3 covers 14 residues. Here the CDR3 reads CAWSVLGLNTEAFF. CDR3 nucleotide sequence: TGTGCCTGGAGTGTACTAGGGTTGAACACTGAAGCTTTCTTT.

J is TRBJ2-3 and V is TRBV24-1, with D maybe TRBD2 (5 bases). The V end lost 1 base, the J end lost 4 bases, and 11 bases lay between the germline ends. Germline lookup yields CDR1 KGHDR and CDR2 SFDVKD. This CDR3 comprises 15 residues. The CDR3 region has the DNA TGTGCCACCAGTGATTTAAACTCCGGGGCAGATACGCAGTATTTT. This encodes CATSDLNSGADTQYF.

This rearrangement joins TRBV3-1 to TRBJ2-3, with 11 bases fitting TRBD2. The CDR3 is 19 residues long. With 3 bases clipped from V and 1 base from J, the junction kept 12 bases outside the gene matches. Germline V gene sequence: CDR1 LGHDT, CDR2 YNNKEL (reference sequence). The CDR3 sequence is CASSQDSRTSGSRTDTQYF. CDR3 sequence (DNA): TGTGCCAGCAGCCAGGATTCCCGGACTAGCGGGTCCCGCACAGATACGCAGTATTTT.

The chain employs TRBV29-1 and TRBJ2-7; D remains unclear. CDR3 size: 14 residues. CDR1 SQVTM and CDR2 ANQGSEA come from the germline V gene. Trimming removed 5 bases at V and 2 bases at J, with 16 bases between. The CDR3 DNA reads TGCAGCGTTTTAAGGACCTCTGGCCCCTACGAGCAGTACTTC. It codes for CSVLRTSGPYEQYF.

The CDR3 sequence is CASSVGAGMGAPYEQYF. The CDR3 nucleotides read TGTGCCAGCAGCGTAGGAGCGGGGATGGGGGCCCCCTACGAGCAGTACTTC. The chain recombines TRBV9 with TRBJ2-7, with a possible D match to TRBD2 (7 bases). This CDR3 region has 17 residues. Germline assignment: CDR1 SGDLS and CDR2 YYNGEE. Trimming stripped 0 bases from V and 2 bases from J, with 18 bases between.

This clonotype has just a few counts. For the CDR3, the DNA is TGTGCCAGTCACGGGACAGCCACCCTTGGGGCGTCCTACAATGAGCAGTTCTTC. Its protein product is CASHGTATLGASYNEQFF. V usage is TRBV11-3 and J usage is TRBJ2-1, with 7 bases matching TRBD1. V gave up 9 bases and J gave up 1 base; unmatched junction bases: 18. CDR1 is SGHNT, CDR2 YENEEA, per germline. This CDR3 is built from 18 residues.

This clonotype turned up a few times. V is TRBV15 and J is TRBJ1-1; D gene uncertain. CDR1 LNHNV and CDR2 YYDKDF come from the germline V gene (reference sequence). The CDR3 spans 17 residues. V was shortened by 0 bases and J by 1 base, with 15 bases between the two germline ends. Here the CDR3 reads CATSRDLYSRSNTEAFF. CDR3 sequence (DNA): TGTGCCACCAGCAGAGATCTGTACAGCCGCTCGAACACTGAAGCTTTCTTT.

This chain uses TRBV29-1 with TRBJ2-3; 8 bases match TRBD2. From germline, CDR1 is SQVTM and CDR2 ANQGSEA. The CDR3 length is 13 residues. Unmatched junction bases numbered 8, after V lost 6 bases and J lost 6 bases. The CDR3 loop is CSVHGGAGDTQYF. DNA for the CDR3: TGCAGCGTCCACGGGGGGGCCGGGGATACGCAGTATTTT.

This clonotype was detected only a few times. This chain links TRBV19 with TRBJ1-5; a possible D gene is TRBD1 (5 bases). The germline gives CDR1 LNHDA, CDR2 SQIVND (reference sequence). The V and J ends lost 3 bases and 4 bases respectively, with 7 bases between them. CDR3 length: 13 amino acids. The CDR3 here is CASSIEGNQPQHF. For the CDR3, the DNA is TGTGCCAGTAGTATTGAGGGGAATCAGCCCCAGCATTTT. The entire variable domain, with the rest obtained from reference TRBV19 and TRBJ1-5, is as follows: DGGITQSPKYLFRKEGQNVTLSCEQNLNHDAMYWYRQDPGQGLRLIYYSQIVNDFQKGDIAEGYSVSREKKESFPLTVTSAQKNPTAFYLCASSIEGNQPQHFGDGTRLSIL.

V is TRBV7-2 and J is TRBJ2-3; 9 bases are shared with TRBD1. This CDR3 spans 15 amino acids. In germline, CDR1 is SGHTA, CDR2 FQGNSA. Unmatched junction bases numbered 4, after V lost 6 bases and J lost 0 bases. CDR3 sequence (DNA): TGTGCCAGCAGTTACAGGGGGCACAGCACAGATACGCAGTATTTT. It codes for CASSYRGHSTDTQYF.

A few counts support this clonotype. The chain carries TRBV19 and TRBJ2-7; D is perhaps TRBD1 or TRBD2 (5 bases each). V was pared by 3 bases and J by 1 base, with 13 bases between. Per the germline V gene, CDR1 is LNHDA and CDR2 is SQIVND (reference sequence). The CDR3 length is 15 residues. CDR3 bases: TGTGCCAGTAGTATTTGGGACGGAGAATCCTACGAGCAGTACTTC. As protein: CASSIWDGESYEQYF.

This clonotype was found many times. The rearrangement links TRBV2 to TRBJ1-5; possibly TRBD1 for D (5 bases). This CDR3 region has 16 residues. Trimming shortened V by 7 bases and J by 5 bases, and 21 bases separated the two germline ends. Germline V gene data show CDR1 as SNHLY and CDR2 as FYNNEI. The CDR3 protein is CASTVRGPGGHQPQHF. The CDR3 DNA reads TGTGCCAGCACCGTTAGGGGCCCGGGGGGTCATCAGCCCCAGCATTTT.

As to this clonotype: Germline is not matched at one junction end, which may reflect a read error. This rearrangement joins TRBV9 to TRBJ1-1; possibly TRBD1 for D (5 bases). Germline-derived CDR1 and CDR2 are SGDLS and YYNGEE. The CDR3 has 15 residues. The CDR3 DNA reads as TGTGCCAGCAGCCAGGACGACGGGGGAAACAGTGAAGCTTTCTTT. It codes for CASSQDDGGNSEAFF.

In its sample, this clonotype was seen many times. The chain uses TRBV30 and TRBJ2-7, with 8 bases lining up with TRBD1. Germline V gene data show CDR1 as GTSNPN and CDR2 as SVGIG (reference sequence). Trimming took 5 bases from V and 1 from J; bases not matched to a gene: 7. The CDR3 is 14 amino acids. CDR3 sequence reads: CAWATGVGSYEQYF. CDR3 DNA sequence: TGTGCCTGGGCGACAGGGGTCGGTTCCTACGAGCAGTACTTC.

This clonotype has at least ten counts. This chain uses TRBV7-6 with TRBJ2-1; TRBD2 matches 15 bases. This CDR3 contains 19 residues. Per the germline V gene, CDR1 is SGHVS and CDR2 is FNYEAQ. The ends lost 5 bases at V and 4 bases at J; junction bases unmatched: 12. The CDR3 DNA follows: TGTGCCAGCAGCCAGGGACTAGCGGGGGGCTTAATAAATTACAATGAGCAGTTCTTC. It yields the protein CASSQGLAGGLINYNEQFF.

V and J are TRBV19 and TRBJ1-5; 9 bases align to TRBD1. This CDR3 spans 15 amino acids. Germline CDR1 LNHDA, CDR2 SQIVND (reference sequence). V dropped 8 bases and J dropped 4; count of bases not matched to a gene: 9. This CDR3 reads CASETWGQGNQPQHF. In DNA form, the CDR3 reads TGTGCCAGTGAGACCTGGGGACAGGGAAATCAGCCCCAGCATTTT.